This T cell receptor beta chain appears in the sequencing data of a study of cytomegalovirus exposure and HLA in healthy donors. Germline CDR1 reads SGHVS; CDR2 reads FNYEAQ. V shed 5 bases, J shed 1 base, and the junction held 6 bases outside the gene matches. This CDR3 is built from 15 residues. Study results and limitations: Confirmation in vitro established that a few CMV-associated chains were specific for CMV antigens. The productive fraction for most TCR beta V segments was about 90% or about 30% in an earlier analysis.

In the PCR, 60 Vbeta and 13 Jbeta primers were used. Measured with immunoSEQ multiplex PCR; TCRdb has only the in-frame clones, and not every one. The sample lists some 180,000 clones; roughly 80% were seen once. As regards this clone: Its specificity is not known.

This TCR came from a woman aged 18-30 years in good health and CMV-seronegative. The rearrangement links TRBV7-6 to TRBJ2-5; 8 bases are shared with TRBD2. The specimen was PBMCs. The CDR3 loop is CASSPTSGPQETQYF. The CDR3 DNA is TGTGCCAGCAGCCCAACTAGCGGCCCCCAAGAGACCCAGTACTTC.